The subject of this entry is one T cell receptor (beta chain). These data come from a study of blood T cell repertoires in COVID-19. Generated by immunoSEQ multiplex PCR, the TCRdb table keeps only in-frame clones and is missing some. The sample contains 350,000 to 450,000 clones, 75% to 90% of which appear only once. The CDR3 loop spans 13 amino acids. Germline V lookup: CDR1 GTSNPN, CDR2 SVGIG (reference sequence). V was trimmed by 2 bases and J by 0 bases, leaving 5 bases between them. Sequences were obtained from peripheral blood. This sequence was found in a woman aged 60 to 75 with COVID-19, enrolled during active disease. The rearrangement uses TRBV30 and TRBJ1-3; no definite D call. CDR3 loop: CAWSFSSGNTIYF. For the CDR3, the DNA is TGTGCCTGGAGTTTTAGCTCTGGAAACACCATATATTTT. The full variable domain, its missing parts supplied by reference TRBV30 and TRBJ1-3, is SQTIHQWPATLVQPVGSPLSLECTVEGTSNPNLYWYRQAAGRGLQLLFYSVGIGQISSEVPQNLSASRPQDRQFILSSKKLLLSDSGFYLCAWSFSSGNTIYFGEGSWLTVV.